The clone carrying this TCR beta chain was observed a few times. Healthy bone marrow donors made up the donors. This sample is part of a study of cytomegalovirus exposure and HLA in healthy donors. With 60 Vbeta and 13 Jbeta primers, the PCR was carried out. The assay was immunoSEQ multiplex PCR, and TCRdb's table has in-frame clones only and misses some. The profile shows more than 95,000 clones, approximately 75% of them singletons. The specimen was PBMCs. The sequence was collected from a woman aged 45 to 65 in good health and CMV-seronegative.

CDR3 coding DNA: TGCAGCGCCTGGACTAGCGGCTCCTACGAGCAGTACTTC. Residues: CSAWTSGSYEQYF. This sequence joins TRBV29-1 and TRBJ2-7; 10 bases fit TRBD2. With 7 bases clipped from V and 0 bases from J, the junction kept 3 bases outside the gene matches. The CDR3 totals 13 residues. Germline values: CDR1 SQVTM, CDR2 ANQGSEA.